This T cell receptor (beta chain) was found in a study of blood T cell repertoires in COVID-19. Under the authors' procedure: The authors estimated nucleated cell counts from reference gene primer amplification. Profiled with immunoSEQ multiplex PCR; TCRdb holds only in-frame clones, not every one. V and J calls and clone size follow that table, whereas D and trimming were derived from the DNA. The sample gives more than 400,000 clones, about 90% of which show up once; about 0.75% is in the top ten. Study members were between about 18 and 90 years old and lived in around 24 US regions. The CDR3 spans 16 residues. Germline values: CDR1 WSHSY, CDR2 SAAADI. The J segment lost 4 bases and the V segment lost 4 bases, leaving 6 bases of the junction unmatched.

This receptor was obtained from a woman between 18 and 29 years old who had recovered from COVID-19. V usage is TRBV10-2 and J usage is TRBJ2-2; 10 bases agree with TRBD1. Sample: PBMCs or T cells enriched from blood (not recorded which). DNA for the CDR3: TGCGCCAGCAGTGCGGGACAGGGGATAGTCACCGGGGAGCTGTTTTTT. It encodes CASSAGQGIVTGELFF.